The subject of this entry is one T cell receptor beta chain. CDR1 SGHTS and CDR2 YDEGEE come from the germline V gene. This CDR3 comprises 14 residues. V was clipped by 4 bases and J by 2 bases; unmatched bases: 3. These data come from a study of blood T cell repertoires in COVID-19. Measured with immunoSEQ multiplex PCR; TCRdb has only the in-frame clones, and not every one. The sample shows a few hundred thousand clones, about 86% of them seen only once. The V call is TRBV5-8, the J call TRBJ2-7; TRBD1 matches 10 bases. The TCR comes from a woman aged 25 to 39 who had been exposed to COVID-19. The sequenced sample was PBMCs or T cells enriched from blood (not recorded which). CDR3 in amino acids: CASSTGTGAYEQYF. Here the CDR3 DNA reads TGTGCCAGCAGCACCGGGACAGGGGCCTACGAGCAGTACTTC.